The rows below give T cell receptor beta chains drawn from one sample of a study of identical twins. MiXCR, applied by TCRdb to the 5' RACE reads, yields one record per CDR3 protein. This table has fewer than 650,000 distinct CDR3 sequences, nearly 10% appearing once. These data are also associated with another study on yellow fever vaccine responses in identical twins.

Input material: PBMCs. The origin of the receptors is a woman aged 18-29 years in good health. CDR3s include the opening cysteine and the closing phenylalanine or tryptophan. D genes are given only for firm matches. Part of the rows lack a size; the others show once, few, many or a class for expanded clones.

v_gene: TRBV11-2
d_gene: TRBD2
abundance: many
j_gene: TRBJ2-3
CDR3aa: CASSCQPGLGAVRCTDTQYF
CDR3nt: TGTGCCAGCAGCTGTCAACCGGGACTAGGGGCGGTTCGGTGTACAGATACGCAGTATTTT

v_gene: TRBV15
d_gene: NA
abundance: NA
j_gene: TRBJ2-1
CDR3aa: CATSGRRVASSNEQFF
CDR3nt: TGTGCCACCAGCGGACGCCGGGTGGCTAGCTCCAATGAGCAGTTCTTC

v_gene: TRBV4-1
d_gene: TRBD1
abundance: few
j_gene: TRBJ2-7
CDR3aa: CASSQSPGQDASYEQYF
CDR3nt: TGCGCCAGCAGCCAATCACCTGGACAGGACGCATCCTACGAGCAGTACTTC

v_gene: TRBV7-2
d_gene: NA
abundance: many
j_gene: TRBJ2-5
CDR3aa: CASSLASVFETQYF
CDR3nt: TGTGCCAGCAGCTTAGCCTCGGTATTCGAGACCCAGTACTTC

v_gene: TRBV7-8
d_gene: NA
abundance: few
j_gene: TRBJ1-6
CDR3aa: CASSLASTENSPLHF
CDR3nt: TGTGCCAGCAGCTTAGCGTCTACAGAGAATTCACCCCTCCACTTT

v_gene: TRBV6-1
d_gene: NA
abundance: NA
j_gene: TRBJ2-3
CDR3aa: CASLRSGALTDTQYF
CDR3nt: TGTGCCAGCCTCCGTTCGGGCGCCCTCACAGATACGCAGTATTTT

v_gene: TRBV4-2
d_gene: NA
abundance: few
j_gene: TRBJ1-3
CDR3aa: CASSPTRDISGNTIYF
CDR3nt: TGTGCCAGCAGCCCAACTCGGGACATCTCTGGAAACACCATATATTTT

v_gene: TRBV27
d_gene: NA
abundance: few
j_gene: TRBJ2-3
CDR3aa: CASSLSAGRLWNTQYF
CDR3nt: TGTGCCAGCAGTTTATCGGCGGGGAGGTTGTGGAATACGCAGTATTTT

v_gene: TRBV7-8
d_gene: TRBD2
abundance: many
j_gene: TRBJ2-1
CDR3aa: CASSKREFNNEQFF
CDR3nt: TGTGCCAGCAGTAAGCGGGAATTCAACAATGAGCAGTTCTTC

v_gene: TRBV6-2/TRBV6-3
d_gene: TRBD2
abundance: NA
j_gene: TRBJ2-1
CDR3aa: CASSYTPGEGKDEQFF
CDR3nt: TGTGCCAGCAGTTATACCCCGGGGGAGGGCAAGGATGAGCAGTTCTTC

v_gene: TRBV3-1
d_gene: TRBD1
abundance: many
j_gene: TRBJ2-7
CDR3aa: CASGTTGLSYEQYF
CDR3nt: TGTGCCAGCGGGACGACAGGGCTCTCCTACGAGCAGTACTTC

v_gene: TRBV29-1
d_gene: NA
abundance: few
j_gene: TRBJ2-7
CDR3aa: CSVEDLQGNREQYF
CDR3nt: TGCAGCGTTGAAGACCTGCAGGGGAATCGGGAGCAGTACTTC

v_gene: TRBV30
d_gene: NA
abundance: many
j_gene: TRBJ2-3
CDR3aa: CAWGSVPLHRGTDTQYF
CDR3nt: TGTGCCTGGGGCTCGGTCCCCCTTCACCGGGGCACAGATACGCAGTATTTT

v_gene: TRBV9
d_gene: NA
abundance: NA
j_gene: TRBJ2-7
CDR3aa: CASSVASGDYEQYF
CDR3nt: TGTGCCAGCAGCGTAGCTTCGGGGGACTACGAGCAGTACTTC

v_gene: TRBV7-8
d_gene: TRBD1
abundance: many
j_gene: TRBJ2-2
CDR3aa: CASRLTGQSTNTGELFF
CDR3nt: TGTGCCAGCAGATTGACAGGGCAAAGTACGAACACCGGGGAGCTGTTTTTT

v_gene: TRBV7-9
d_gene: NA
abundance: NA
j_gene: TRBJ2-1
CDR3aa: CASSLEIQPVYNEQFF
CDR3nt: TGTGCCAGCAGCTTAGAAATACAGCCAGTCTACAATGAGCAGTTCTTC

v_gene: TRBV4-3
d_gene: NA
abundance: few
j_gene: TRBJ2-2
CDR3aa: CASSQEVGELFF
CDR3nt: TGCGCCAGCAGCCAAGAAGTCGGGGAGCTGTTTTTT

v_gene: TRBV29-1
d_gene: NA
abundance: few
j_gene: TRBJ2-7
CDR3aa: CSVVGIEGEQYF
CDR3nt: TGCAGCGTTGTAGGGATTGAGGGCGAGCAGTACTTC

v_gene: TRBV7-2
d_gene: NA
abundance: few
j_gene: TRBJ2-7
CDR3aa: CASSLASDASYEQYF
CDR3nt: TGTGCCAGCAGCCTGGCTAGCGACGCGTCCTACGAGCAGTACTTC

v_gene: TRBV20-1
d_gene: NA
abundance: few
j_gene: TRBJ1-1
CDR3aa: CSARDRVYTEAFF
CDR3nt: TGCAGTGCTAGAGACAGGGTATACACTGAAGCTTTCTTT

v_gene: TRBV20-1
d_gene: NA
abundance: NA
j_gene: TRBJ2-5
CDR3aa: CSASPTMQETQYF
CDR3nt: TGCAGTGCTAGTCCGACTATGCAAGAGACCCAGTACTTC

v_gene: TRBV7-9
d_gene: NA
abundance: many
j_gene: TRBJ2-1
CDR3aa: CASSLVMRSNEQFF
CDR3nt: TGTGCCAGCAGCTTAGTTATGAGAAGCAATGAGCAGTTCTTC

v_gene: TRBV28
d_gene: TRBD1
abundance: few
j_gene: TRBJ2-5
CDR3aa: CASRGQSQETQYF
CDR3nt: TGTGCCAGCAGGGGACAGAGCCAAGAGACCCAGTACTTC

v_gene: TRBV7-2
d_gene: TRBD1
abundance: few
j_gene: TRBJ2-5
CDR3aa: CASSLERDRGPQETQYF
CDR3nt: TGTGCCAGCAGCTTAGAGCGGGACAGGGGGCCCCAAGAGACCCAGTACTTC

v_gene: TRBV18
d_gene: NA
abundance: few
j_gene: TRBJ1-1
CDR3aa: CASSPPFRGGQRLNTEAFF
CDR3nt: TGTGCCAGCTCACCACCGTTTAGGGGGGGTCAAAGACTGAACACTGAAGCTTTCTTT

v_gene: TRBV29-1
d_gene: NA
abundance: NA
j_gene: TRBJ2-3
CDR3aa: CSVEAGYEDTDTQYF
CDR3nt: TGCAGCGTTGAGGCAGGGTACGAGGACACAGATACGCAGTATTTT

v_gene: TRBV6-5
d_gene: TRBD1
abundance: few
j_gene: TRBJ1-1
CDR3aa: CASSYQGAPNTEAFF
CDR3nt: TGTGCCAGCAGTTACCAGGGGGCTCCAAACACTGAAGCTTTCTTT

v_gene: TRBV20-1
d_gene: NA
abundance: many
j_gene: TRBJ2-7
CDR3aa: CSAKDRREYEQYF
CDR3nt: TGCAGTGCAAAAGATAGAAGGGAATACGAGCAGTACTTC

v_gene: TRBV28
d_gene: NA
abundance: NA
j_gene: TRBJ1-2
CDR3aa: CASSHPKGGRGYGYTF
CDR3nt: TGTGCCAGCAGTCATCCCAAGGGGGGCAGGGGTTATGGCTACACCTTC

v_gene: TRBV5-1
d_gene: TRBD2
abundance: few
j_gene: TRBJ2-5
CDR3aa: CASSLQGGGIQETQYF
CDR3nt: TGCGCCAGCAGCTTGCAAGGCGGGGGTATTCAAGAGACCCAGTACTTC

v_gene: TRBV4-2
d_gene: TRBD2
abundance: few
j_gene: TRBJ2-7
CDR3aa: CATAPGGTYEQYF
CDR3nt: TGTGCCACCGCCCCGGGGGGGACCTACGAGCAGTACTTC

v_gene: TRBV9
d_gene: TRBD1
abundance: few
j_gene: TRBJ2-2
CDR3aa: CASSVVGQGANTGELFF
CDR3nt: TGTGCCAGCAGCGTAGTAGGACAGGGGGCGAACACCGGGGAGCTGTTTTTT

v_gene: TRBV29-1
d_gene: NA
abundance: many
j_gene: TRBJ2-1
CDR3aa: CSVSRFTYNEQFF
CDR3nt: TGCAGCGTCTCTCGCTTCACCTACAATGAGCAGTTCTTC

v_gene: TRBV5-1
d_gene: TRBD2
abundance: NA
j_gene: TRBJ2-5
CDR3aa: CASSLGTSGGGETQYF
CDR3nt: TGCGCCAGCAGCTTGGGGACTAGCGGGGGCGGAGAGACCCAGTACTTC